This T cell receptor (beta chain) was captured by sequencing in a study of OX40 agonist ivuxolimab in advanced cancers. Germline V CDR1 and CDR2: LNHDA, SQIVND (reference sequence). V was cut by 7 bases and J by 1 base, with 19 bases left in between. The CDR3 sequence is 16 residues long. Profiling relied on immunoSEQ multiplex PCR, and the TCRdb table lists in-frame clones only, not all of them. The data hold tens of thousands of clones, with around 91% observed a single time. The sample was CD4+ or CD8+ T cells sorted from blood, taken in a trial of the OX40 agonist ivuxolimab. V gene TRBV19 combines with J gene TRBJ1-1; D may be TRBD1 (5 bases). This TCR was sampled from an adult with an advanced solid tumor such as melanoma, head and neck, liver or kidney cancer. The CDR3 bases are TGTGCCAGTATCCCCCACGCGGGACGGCGGAACACTGAAGCTTTCTTT. Translated: CASIPHAGRRNTEAFF.